This is a list of T cell receptor beta chains from one sample in a study of blood T cell repertoires in COVID-19. This table comes from immunoSEQ multiplex PCR, and its TCRdb copy is limited to in-frame clones, with some not included. Among about 160,000 clones, approximately 84% were seen once, and the ten largest hold approximately 1%. Sequenced: peripheral blood. Receptors were obtained from a man in his forties with acute or convalescent COVID-19. Each CDR3 is given with its conserved first and last residue. D genes are given only for firm matches. Clone size appears in some rows only: once, few, many, or a class for an expanded clone.

j_call: TRBJ1-1
v_call: TRBV6-5
clone_size: NA
d_call: NA
cdr3_aa: CASSKKPGVIEAFF
cdr3_nt: TGTGCCAGCAGTAAAAAACCAGGGGTGATTGAAGCTTTCTTT

j_call: TRBJ2-2
v_call: TRBV5-8
clone_size: once
d_call: TRBD2
cdr3_aa: CASSRLAGGPIGELFF
cdr3_nt: TGTGCCAGCAGCCGACTAGCGGGGGGGCCCATCGGGGAGCTGTTTTTT

j_call: TRBJ1-1
v_call: TRBV18
clone_size: NA
d_call: NA
cdr3_aa: CASSPSVNTEAFF
cdr3_nt: TGTGCCAGCTCACCATCAGTGAACACTGAAGCTTTCTTT

j_call: TRBJ1-4
v_call: TRBV6-5
clone_size: NA
d_call: TRBD1
cdr3_aa: CASSYSGTVNEKLFF
cdr3_nt: TGTGCCAGCAGTTACTCGGGGACAGTTAATGAAAAACTGTTTTTT

j_call: TRBJ1-2
v_call: TRBV28
clone_size: once
d_call: NA
cdr3_aa: CASARDYGYTF
cdr3_nt: TGTGCCAGCGCCCGAGACTATGGCTACACCTTC

j_call: TRBJ1-5
v_call: TRBV28
clone_size: NA
d_call: NA
cdr3_aa: CASSFPPVTFSQPQHF
cdr3_nt: TGTGCCAGCAGTTTTCCCCCGGTGACATTTTCACAGCCCCAGCATTTT

j_call: TRBJ2-2
v_call: TRBV24-1
clone_size: once
d_call: NA
cdr3_aa: CATSDPMQGTGELFF
cdr3_nt: TGTGCCACCAGTGACCCTATGCAGGGAACCGGGGAGCTGTTTTTT

j_call: TRBJ1-1
v_call: TRBV7-3
clone_size: NA
d_call: NA
cdr3_aa: CASSLNGANTEAFF
cdr3_nt: TGTGCCAGCAGCTTAAATGGGGCGAACACTGAAGCTTTCTTT

j_call: TRBJ2-2
v_call: TRBV2
clone_size: NA
d_call: NA
cdr3_aa: CASSEQGNTGELFF
cdr3_nt: TGTGCCAGCAGTGAACAGGGGAACACCGGGGAGCTGTTTTTT

j_call: TRBJ2-7
v_call: TRBV6-5
clone_size: NA
d_call: TRBD1
cdr3_aa: CASSARQGRYEQYF
cdr3_nt: TGTGCCAGCAGCGCTAGACAGGGTAGATACGAGCAGTACTTC

j_call: TRBJ1-2
v_call: TRBV2
clone_size: NA
d_call: NA
cdr3_aa: CASSAHGEANYGYTF
cdr3_nt: TGTGCCAGCAGCGCCCACGGAGAAGCTAACTATGGCTACACCTTC

j_call: TRBJ2-7
v_call: TRBV7-2
clone_size: NA
d_call: TRBD1
cdr3_aa: CASSLPGQGYYEQYF
cdr3_nt: TGTGCCAGCAGCTTACCGGGACAGGGGTACTACGAGCAGTACTTC

j_call: TRBJ2-6
v_call: TRBV5-1
clone_size: NA
d_call: NA
cdr3_aa: CASSWGQEPSGANVLTF
cdr3_nt: TGCGCCAGCAGTTGGGGACAAGAGCCCTCTGGGGCCAACGTCCTGACTTTC

j_call: TRBJ2-1
v_call: TRBV12-3/TRBV12-4
clone_size: NA
d_call: NA
cdr3_aa: CASSARHLNEQFF
cdr3_nt: TGTGCCAGCAGTGCCCGACATCTTAATGAGCAGTTCTTC

j_call: TRBJ2-7
v_call: TRBV12-3/TRBV12-4
clone_size: once
d_call: NA
cdr3_aa: CASSLDISYEQYF
cdr3_nt: TGTGCCAGCAGTTTAGACATCTCCTACGAGCAGTACTTC

j_call: TRBJ2-7
v_call: TRBV7-8
clone_size: NA
d_call: NA
cdr3_aa: CASSLVGGKSYEQYF
cdr3_nt: TGTGCCAGCAGCTTAGTAGGCGGGAAATCCTACGAGCAGTACTTC

j_call: TRBJ1-2
v_call: TRBV2
clone_size: NA
d_call: TRBD1
cdr3_aa: CASSSDRDYGYTF
cdr3_nt: TGTGCCAGCAGTTCCGACAGGGACTATGGCTACACCTTC

j_call: TRBJ2-7
v_call: TRBV6-6
clone_size: NA
d_call: NA
cdr3_aa: CASSRTVTSYEQYF
cdr3_nt: TGTGCCAGCAGTCGGACAGTGACGTCCTACGAGCAGTACTTC

j_call: TRBJ1-5
v_call: TRBV9
clone_size: NA
d_call: TRBD1
cdr3_aa: CASSVGTDNQPQHF
cdr3_nt: TGTGCCAGCAGCGTTGGGACAGACAATCAGCCCCAGCATTTT

j_call: TRBJ1-5
v_call: TRBV28
clone_size: NA
d_call: NA
cdr3_aa: CASSLSLINQPQHF
cdr3_nt: TGTGCCAGCAGTTTATCACTGATCAATCAGCCCCAGCATTTT

j_call: TRBJ2-7
v_call: TRBV12-5
clone_size: NA
d_call: NA
cdr3_aa: CASGLVGAGIHEQYF
cdr3_nt: TGTGCTAGTGGTTTGGTAGGGGCAGGGATCCACGAGCAGTACTTC

j_call: TRBJ1-3
v_call: TRBV9
clone_size: NA
d_call: NA
cdr3_aa: CASSVGEGGTGNTIYF
cdr3_nt: TGTGCCAGCAGCGTAGGGGAAGGGGGAACTGGAAACACCATATATTTT

j_call: TRBJ1-4
v_call: TRBV5-1
clone_size: few
d_call: NA
cdr3_aa: CASSLQGTNEKLFF
cdr3_nt: TGCGCCAGCAGCTTACAGGGAACTAATGAAAAACTGTTTTTT

j_call: TRBJ1-5
v_call: TRBV19
clone_size: NA
d_call: TRBD1
cdr3_aa: CASRGGQGDQPQHF
cdr3_nt: TGTGCCAGTAGAGGGGGGCAGGGGGATCAGCCCCAGCATTTT

j_call: TRBJ1-1
v_call: TRBV6-5
clone_size: few
d_call: TRBD1
cdr3_aa: CASRTDRETEAFF
cdr3_nt: TGTGCCAGCAGGACGGACAGGGAAACTGAAGCTTTCTTT

j_call: TRBJ1-6
v_call: TRBV5-6
clone_size: NA
d_call: NA
cdr3_aa: CASSLGDKNSPLHF
cdr3_nt: TGTGCCAGCAGCTTGGGGGACAAGAATTCACCCCTCCACTTT

j_call: TRBJ2-5
v_call: TRBV7-6
clone_size: NA
d_call: NA
cdr3_aa: CASSPYATEKETQYF
cdr3_nt: TGTGCCAGCAGCCCCTATGCGACAGAGAAGGAGACCCAGTACTTC

j_call: TRBJ2-7
v_call: TRBV5-6
clone_size: NA
d_call: NA
cdr3_aa: CASSYWAYEQYF
cdr3_nt: TGTGCCAGCAGCTACTGGGCGTACGAGCAGTACTTC

j_call: TRBJ2-2
v_call: TRBV3-1/TRBV3-2
clone_size: NA
d_call: TRBD2
cdr3_aa: CASSARGGVTGELFF
cdr3_nt: TGTGCCAGCAGCGCTCGGGGGGGTGTCACCGGGGAGCTGTTTTTT

j_call: TRBJ1-3
v_call: TRBV7-9
clone_size: NA
d_call: TRBD1
cdr3_aa: CASSHRTGENLVTGNTIYF
cdr3_nt: TGTGCCAGCAGCCATAGGACAGGGGAAAACTTGGTTACTGGAAACACCATATATTTT

j_call: TRBJ1-2
v_call: TRBV27
clone_size: NA
d_call: NA
cdr3_aa: CASSPTRTALYGYTF
cdr3_nt: TGTGCCAGCAGTCCAACCCGGACAGCTCTCTATGGCTACACCTTC

j_call: TRBJ2-5
v_call: TRBV7-9
clone_size: once
d_call: TRBD1
cdr3_aa: CASSLGQGGAQETQYF
cdr3_nt: TGTGCCAGCAGCCTCGGACAGGGGGGGGCCCAAGAGACCCAGTACTTC

j_call: TRBJ1-1
v_call: TRBV6-4
clone_size: NA
d_call: TRBD1
cdr3_aa: CASSATGENTEAFF
cdr3_nt: TGTGCCAGCAGTGCCACAGGGGAGAACACTGAAGCTTTCTTT

j_call: TRBJ2-1
v_call: TRBV5-1
clone_size: NA
d_call: NA
cdr3_aa: CASSLPFLTYNEQFF
cdr3_nt: TGCGCCAGCAGCTTGCCGTTCTTAACCTACAATGAGCAGTTCTTC

j_call: TRBJ2-3
v_call: TRBV11-3
clone_size: NA
d_call: TRBD1
cdr3_aa: CASSAGQGNPDTQYF
cdr3_nt: TGTGCCAGCAGCGCGGGACAGGGTAACCCAGATACGCAGTATTTT

j_call: TRBJ1-2
v_call: TRBV18
clone_size: NA
d_call: TRBD1
cdr3_aa: CASSAWTGQVYGYTF
cdr3_nt: TGTGCCAGCTCAGCTTGGACAGGGCAGGTCTATGGCTACACCTTC

j_call: TRBJ1-3
v_call: TRBV9
clone_size: NA
d_call: NA
cdr3_aa: CASSSRHPGNTIYF
cdr3_nt: TGTGCCAGCAGCTCCCGACACCCTGGAAACACCATATATTTT

j_call: TRBJ2-3
v_call: TRBV5-4
clone_size: NA
d_call: TRBD1
cdr3_aa: CASSPGQNTDTQYF
cdr3_nt: TGTGCCAGCAGCCCGGGACAGAACACAGATACGCAGTATTTT

j_call: TRBJ2-1
v_call: TRBV7-9
clone_size: NA
d_call: TRBD1
cdr3_aa: CASSFYRDSDNEQFF
cdr3_nt: TGTGCCAGCAGCTTTTACCGGGACAGCGACAATGAGCAGTTCTTC